This TCR beta chain was documented in a study of identical twins. This CDR3 comprises 17 residues. After removal of 0 bases from V and 5 bases from J, the junction contained 6 bases not matched to a gene. Germline-derived CDR1 and CDR2 are SGDLS and YYNGEE. This clonotype has just a few counts. MiXCR, applied by TCRdb to the 5' RACE reads, yields one record per CDR3 protein. The data show over 600,000 distinct CDR3 sequences, 21% seen once. These data were also reused for a study on T cells expressing NK-cell markers.

This sequence was found in a woman in her late teens or twenties in good health. The chain joins TRBV9 to TRBJ2-2; TRBD2 aligns across 11 bases. The sequencing sample was made of PBMCs. The DNA for the CDR3 is TGTGCCAGCAGCGTAGATAGCGGGGGGGCCAGAACCGGGGAGCTGTTTTTT. Translated: CASSVDSGGARTGELFF.